Following are 6 T cell receptor beta chains from one sample sequenced in a study of a mutant IDH1 vaccine in newly diagnosed glioma. Time point noted: week 35, safety follow-up. What each vaccine dose contained was 300 ug of mutant IDH1 20-mer peptide, accompanied by topical imiquimod. Sequenced by immunoSEQ multiplex PCR; TCRdb stores in-frame clones only, minus some. In the table there are around 31,000 clones, roughly 80% of which are singletons. These receptors are not linked to any known antigen. Source: PBMCs, taken from a glioma patient whose treatment included an IDH1 peptide vaccine. The receptors shown here come from a man in his thirties or forties with glioma.

This clone was counted only a few times. This rearrangement joins TRBV29-1 to TRBJ1-5; the D is unclear. The CDR3 contains 13 residues. Per germline, CDR1 SQVTM and CDR2 ANQGSEA. V was trimmed by 4 bases and J by 7 bases, leaving 14 bases between them. CDR3 protein: CSVGRGPGQPQHF. The CDR3 region has the DNA TGCAGCGTTGGCCGTGGGCCCGGGCAGCCCCAGCATTTT.

The chain carries TRBV27 and TRBJ2-7, with 8 bases matching TRBD2. Trimming at V came to 6 bases and at J to 5 bases, leaving 12 bases not matched to a gene. The CDR3 runs to 15 residues. Germline CDR1 MNHEY, CDR2 SMNVEV (reference sequence). CDR3: CASRSLGAGVDEQYF. The DNA of the CDR3 is TGTGCCAGCAGGTCCCTTGGAGCGGGAGTCGACGAGCAGTACTTC.

The rearrangement links TRBV4-1 to TRBJ2-3, with 9 bases lining up with TRBD2. The germline V gene has CDR1 MGHRA and CDR2 YSYEKL. The CDR3 length is 16 residues. Trimming at V came to 0 bases and at J to 3 bases, leaving 4 bases not matched to a gene. The CDR3 coding sequence is TGCGCCAGCAGCCAAGATGCGGGAGGGCCAACAGATACGCAGTATTTT. It is translated as CASSQDAGGPTDTQYF.

This sequence joins TRBV18 and TRBJ2-5; 8 nucleotides line up with TRBD1. The trim removed 3 bases at V and 7 bases at J, leaving 10 bases unmatched. From germline, CDR1 is KGHSH and CDR2 LQKENI. The length of the CDR3 is 15 residues. The CDR3 loop is CASSPDRGGFGTQYF. CDR3 DNA: TGTGCCAGCTCACCCGACAGGGGCGGGTTTGGGACCCAGTACTTC.

This clone was observed a few times. J is TRBJ1-1 and V is TRBV29-1; D is undetermined. Germline CDR1 and CDR2: SQVTM and ANQGSEA. Trimming removed 4 bases at V and 5 bases at J, with 8 bases between. The CDR3 is made up of 11 amino acids. CDR3 nucleotide sequence: TGCAGCGTTGGTTTGCAGACTGAAGCTTTCTTT. It translates to CSVGLQTEAFF.

This clone was seen only a few times. The V and J genes are TRBV4-1 and TRBJ1-5; D perhaps matches TRBD1 (6 bases). This CDR3 is built from 16 residues. Trimming took off 3 bases at V and 0 bases at J, with 12 bases between the two ends. The germline V gene has CDR1 MGHRA and CDR2 YSYEKL. The CDR3 bases are TGCGCCAGCAGCCAGGACAGTATCTATAGCAATCAGCCCCAGCATTTT. It translates to CASSQDSIYSNQPQHF.